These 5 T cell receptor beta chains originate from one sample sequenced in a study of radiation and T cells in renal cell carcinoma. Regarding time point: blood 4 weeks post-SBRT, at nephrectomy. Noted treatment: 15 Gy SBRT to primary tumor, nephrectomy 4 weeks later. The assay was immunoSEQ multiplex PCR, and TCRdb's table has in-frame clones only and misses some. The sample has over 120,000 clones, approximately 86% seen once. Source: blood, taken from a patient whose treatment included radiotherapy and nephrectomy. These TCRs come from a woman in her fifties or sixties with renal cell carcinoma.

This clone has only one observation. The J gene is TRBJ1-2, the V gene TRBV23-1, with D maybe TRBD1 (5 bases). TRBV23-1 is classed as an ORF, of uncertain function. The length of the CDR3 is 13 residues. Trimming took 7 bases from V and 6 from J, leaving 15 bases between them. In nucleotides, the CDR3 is TGCGCCAGCACCGTAGACAGCCACCATGGCTACACCTTC. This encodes CASTVDSHHGYTF.

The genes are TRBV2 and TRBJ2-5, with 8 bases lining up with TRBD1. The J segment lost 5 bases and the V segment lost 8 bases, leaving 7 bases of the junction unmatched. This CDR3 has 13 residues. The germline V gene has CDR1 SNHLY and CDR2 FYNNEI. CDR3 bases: TGTGCCAGCGGGGTTTACAGGGGGGAGACCCAGTACTTC. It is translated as CASGVYRGETQYF.

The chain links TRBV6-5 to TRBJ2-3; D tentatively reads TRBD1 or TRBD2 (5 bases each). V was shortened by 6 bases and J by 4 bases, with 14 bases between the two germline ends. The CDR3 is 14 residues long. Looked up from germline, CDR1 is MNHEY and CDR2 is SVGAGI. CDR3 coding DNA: TGTGCCAGCAGGGGGGATCTGGGGGCAGATACGCAGTATTTT. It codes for CASRGDLGADTQYF.

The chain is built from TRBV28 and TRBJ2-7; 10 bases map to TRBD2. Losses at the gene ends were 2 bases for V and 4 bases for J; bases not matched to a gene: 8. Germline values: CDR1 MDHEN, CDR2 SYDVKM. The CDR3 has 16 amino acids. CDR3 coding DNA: TGTGCCAGCAGTTTACAAGCGGGAGGGCCCTCGTACGAGCAGTACTTC. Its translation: CASSLQAGGPSYEQYF.

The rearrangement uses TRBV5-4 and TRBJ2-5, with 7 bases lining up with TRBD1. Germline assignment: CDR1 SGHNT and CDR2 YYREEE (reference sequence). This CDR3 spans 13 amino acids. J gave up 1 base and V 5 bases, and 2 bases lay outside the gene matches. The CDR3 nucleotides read TGTGCCAGCAGAACAGGGGTCCAAGAGACCCAGTACTTC. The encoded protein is CASRTGVQETQYF.